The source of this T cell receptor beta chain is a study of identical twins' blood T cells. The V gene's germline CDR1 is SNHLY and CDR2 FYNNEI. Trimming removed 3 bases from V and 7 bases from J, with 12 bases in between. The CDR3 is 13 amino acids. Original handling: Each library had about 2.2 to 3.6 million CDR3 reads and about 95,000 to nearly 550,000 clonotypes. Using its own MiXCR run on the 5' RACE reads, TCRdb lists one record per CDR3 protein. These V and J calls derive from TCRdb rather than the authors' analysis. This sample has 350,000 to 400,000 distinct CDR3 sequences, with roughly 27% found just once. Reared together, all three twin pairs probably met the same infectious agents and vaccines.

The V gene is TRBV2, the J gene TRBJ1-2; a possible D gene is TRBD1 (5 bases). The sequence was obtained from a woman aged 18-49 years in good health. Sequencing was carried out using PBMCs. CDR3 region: CASSDSPGTGYTF. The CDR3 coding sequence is TGTGCCAGCAGTGACTCCCCAGGGACTGGCTACACCTTC.